This TCR beta chain was captured in a study of blood T cell repertoires in COVID-19. Study-wide background: Both acute and convalescent COVID-19 samples were obtained from the United States, Italy and Spain. From T cells, B-cell-depleted T cells, or PBMCs came the material, which was cDNA or gDNA.

Trimming took off 12 bases at V and 11 bases at J, with 21 bases between the two ends. Germline lookup yields CDR1 KGHDR and CDR2 SFDVKD. The CDR3 totals 13 residues. In the source study's methods: For nucleated cells, counts were estimated from reference gene primer amplification. Repertoires were generated with immunoSEQ multiplex PCR, while TCRdb's copy carries only in-frame clones and drops some. V and J calls and clone size come straight from that table; D and trimming were deduced from the DNA. The table lists 450,000 or so clones, 70% to 90% of them singletons, with 1.5% to 1.8% in the top ten. It was during active infection that Seattle patients were enrolled and then longitudinally followed.

The sequence was obtained from a woman aged 40 to 55 with COVID-19, enrolled during active disease. Sequences were obtained from peripheral blood. This chain links TRBV24-1 with TRBJ1-4; D gene uncertain. CDR3 bases: TGTGCCGCCCGGGATCCGGCACATAGCAAACTGTTTTTT. It yields the protein CAARDPAHSKLFF.